The 14 T cell receptor beta chains below all came from one sample that was sequenced in a study of cytomegalovirus exposure and HLA in healthy donors. The PCR ran on 60 Vbeta and 13 Jbeta primers. TCRdb keeps only in-frame clones here, not all; method: immunoSEQ multiplex PCR. This sample carries 200,000 or so clones, more than 80% of them seen once, and the ten largest clones take 2% to 3%. Sequences were obtained from PBMCs. All receptors derive from a woman between 50 and 59 years old in good health and CMV-seropositive.

The chain links TRBV10-3 to TRBJ2-7; 10 positions match TRBD1. This CDR3 has 13 amino acids. The germline V gene encodes CDR1 ENHRY and CDR2 SYGVKD. The V and J ends lost 8 bases and 1 base, in that order; junction bases with no gene match: 2. The CDR3 spells CAIGTGVSYEQYF. The CDR3 nucleotides read TGTGCCATCGGGACAGGGGTTTCCTACGAGCAGTACTTC.

This sequence joins TRBV9 and TRBJ2-7; 11 bases map to TRBD2. V lost 4 bases to trimming and J lost 7 bases; unmatched junction nucleotides: 16. The CDR3 runs to 17 residues. CDR1 is SGDLS, CDR2 YYNGEE, per germline. The chain's CDR3 is CASSPRGVAGGPEEQYF. The CDR3 bases are TGTGCCAGCAGCCCCCGCGGCGTAGCGGGGGGGCCTGAGGAGCAGTACTTC.

This rearrangement joins TRBV7-2 to TRBJ1-2, with 7 bases lining up with TRBD1. V shed 3 bases and J 6 bases; nucleotides not matched to a gene: 4. This CDR3 spans 13 amino acids. Germline values: CDR1 SGHTA, CDR2 FQGNSA. In DNA, the CDR3 is TGTGCCAGCAGCTTGGTCGGGACAGATGGCTACACCTTC. Amino acids: CASSLVGTDGYTF.

The genes are TRBV28 and TRBJ2-7; possible D gene TRBD1, 5 bases. Per germline, CDR1 MDHEN and CDR2 SYDVKM. The CDR3 is made up of 12 amino acids. V was shortened by 3 bases and J by 8 bases, with 11 bases between the two germline ends. Here the CDR3 reads CASSFVGQKQYF. The DNA for the CDR3 is TGTGCCAGCAGTTTTGTTGGACAAAAGCAGTACTTC.

Written as DNA, the CDR3 is TGTGCCAGCAGCTCCCCAGTTTCCAGCGGGGGGGGCACAGATACGCAGTATTTT. Translation gives CASSSPVSSGGGTDTQYF. J is TRBJ2-3 and V is TRBV7-3; 10 nucleotides align to TRBD2. Germline V lookup: CDR1 SGHTA, CDR2 FQGTGA. The CDR3 is made up of 18 amino acids. The trim removed 4 bases at V and 1 base at J, leaving 11 bases unmatched.

V gene TRBV7-2 combines with J gene TRBJ1-2; D possibly corresponds to TRBD1 (5 bases). Trimming removed 3 bases at V and 4 bases at J, with 12 bases between. Germline V CDR1 and CDR2: SGHTA, FQGNSA. The CDR3 length is 14 residues. The CDR3 nucleotides read TGTGCCAGCAGCTTCGGGACTCTGGGCTATGGCTACACCTTC. It codes for CASSFGTLGYGYTF.

The chain uses TRBV6-6 and TRBJ1-1; possible D gene TRBD1, 5 bases. This CDR3 spans 12 amino acids. CDR1 and CDR2 from the germline V gene are MNHNY and SVGAGI (reference sequence). V lost 6 bases to trimming and J lost 1 base, with 6 bases between them. CDR3 coding DNA: TGTGCCAGCAGCGGACAGAACACTGAAGCTTTCTTT. The encoded protein is CASSGQNTEAFF.

The chain links TRBV7-2 to TRBJ1-2; 8 nucleotides match TRBD1. V shed 4 bases, J shed 8 bases, and the junction held 6 bases outside the gene matches. CDR1 is SGHTA, CDR2 FQGNSA, per germline. This CDR3 is 13 amino acids long. In nucleotides, the CDR3 is TGTGCCAGCAGCTACAGACAGGGGCGCGGCTACACCTTC. It is translated as CASSYRQGRGYTF. Combining the CDR3 with reference TRBV7-2 and TRBJ1-2 gives the whole variable domain GAGVSQSPSNKVTEKGKDVELRCDPISGHTALYWYRQSLGQGLEFLIYFQGNSAPDKSGLPSDRFSAERTGGSVSTLTIQRTQQEDSAVYLCASSYRQGRGYTFGSGTRLTVV.

V and J are TRBV6-5 and TRBJ1-1; 7 bases are a match to TRBD1. The germline gives CDR1 MNHEY, CDR2 SVGAGI. CDR3 length: 16 amino acids. V was pared by 6 bases and J by 1 base, with 11 bases of the junction left unmatched. The chain's CDR3 is CASRYLTGDGNTEAFF. The CDR3 DNA sequence: TGTGCCAGCAGGTACCTTACAGGGGACGGGAACACTGAAGCTTTCTTT.

This chain links TRBV5-8 with TRBJ2-5, with D perhaps matching TRBD1 (6 bases). CDR3 length equals 16 residues. CDR1 and CDR2 (germline): SGHTS, YDEGEE. The V end lost 2 bases, the J end lost 2 bases, and 16 bases lay between the germline ends. CDR3 sequence: CASSFSQGKSQETQYF. The CDR3 bases are TGTGCCAGCAGCTTCTCTCAGGGGAAAAGTCAAGAGACCCAGTACTTC.

This sequence joins TRBV6-6 and TRBJ1-1, with D possibly matching TRBD1 (5 bases). Germline V gene sequence: CDR1 MNHNY, CDR2 SVGAGI (reference sequence). V dropped 6 bases and J dropped 5 bases, with 10 bases sitting between them. CDR3 length equals 12 residues. The CDR3 spells CASSFQGTEAFF. In nucleotides, the CDR3 is TGTGCCAGCAGCTTTCAGGGTACTGAAGCTTTCTTT.

This chain connects TRBV9 to TRBJ2-2, with 9 nucleotides matching TRBD2. V shed 2 bases, J shed 4 bases, and the junction held 12 bases outside the gene matches. CDR1 is SGDLS and CDR2 is YYNGEE in the germline V gene. The CDR3 consists of 18 residues. The CDR3 spells CASSVGASGEKGTGELFF. CDR3 coding DNA: TGTGCCAGCAGCGTCGGGGCTAGCGGGGAAAAGGGCACCGGGGAGCTGTTTTTT.

J is TRBJ2-3 and V is TRBV7-2, with 9 bases aligning to TRBD1. Germline CDR1 is SGHTA and CDR2 is FQGNSA. This CDR3 has 16 residues. The V and J ends lost 11 bases and 4 bases, in that order; junction bases with no gene match: 16. The CDR3 loop reads CASNPVDRGISDTQYF. CDR3 coding DNA: TGTGCCTCAAACCCCGTGGACAGGGGTATCTCAGATACGCAGTATTTT.

The chain employs TRBV5-4 and TRBJ1-3; unclear D gene. The germline CDR1 and CDR2 sequences are SGHNT and YYREEE (reference sequence). V lost 1 base and J lost 6, with 11 bases in between. The CDR3 totals 14 residues. CDR3 loop: CASSLMGSKNTIYF. In DNA, the CDR3 is TGTGCCAGCAGCTTGATGGGCTCCAAAAACACCATATATTTT.